This TCR beta chain was profiled in a study of shared clonotypes between healthy human individuals. This clone was found a few times. CDR3 length: 15 residues. Germline-derived CDR1 and CDR2 are SGDLS and YYNGEE. The V end was cut by 3 bases, the J end by 4 bases, with 14 bases between. TCRdb's table, derived via immunoSEQ multiplex PCR, lists solely in-frame clones and lacks some. Here the sample spans about 490,000 clones, 75% to 85% being singletons. This chain uses TRBV9 with TRBJ2-1; D remains unclear. The sequence derives from a woman aged 40 to 49 in good health. Some clones in this sample may be carry-over from other donors' samples. Sequenced: PBMCs. The CDR3 loop reads CASSARPVSYNEQFF. CDR3 coding DNA: TGTGCCAGCAGCGCCCGCCCAGTTTCGTACAATGAGCAGTTCTTC.